These 17 T cell receptor beta chains were all obtained from the same sample, sequenced in a study of blood T cell repertoires in COVID-19. Repertoires were generated with immunoSEQ multiplex PCR, while TCRdb's copy carries only in-frame clones and drops some. This sample has about 320,000 clones; approximately 88% occur once, and the top ten carry around 5%. The sequencing input was PBMCs or T cells enriched from blood (not recorded which). These receptors came from a young man who had recovered from COVID-19.

The chain links TRBV2 to TRBJ1-2, with 7 bases matching TRBD1. The germline gives CDR1 SNHLY, CDR2 FYNNEI. V shed 4 bases, J shed 4 bases, and the junction held 6 bases outside the gene matches. There are 14 residues in the CDR3. In DNA, the CDR3 is TGTGCCAGCAGTGGGACAGGCGGACCCTATGGCTACACCTTC. Protein product: CASSGTGGPYGYTF.

This chain links TRBV7-9 with TRBJ2-5; 12 bases are shared with TRBD2. Germline CDR1 SEHNR, CDR2 FQNEAQ (reference sequence). The V segment lost 4 bases and the J segment 5 bases; nucleotides outside the gene matches: 5. This CDR3 region has 15 residues. CDR3 amino acids: CASSSSGGARETQYF. The CDR3 DNA reads TGTGCCAGCAGCTCTAGCGGGGGGGCCCGTGAGACCCAGTACTTC.

The CDR3 loop is CASSPGEQGLGETQYF. The CDR3, as DNA: TGTGCCAGCTCACCAGGTGAACAGGGCCTCGGAGAGACCCAGTACTTC. The chain links TRBV18 to TRBJ2-5, with D perhaps matching TRBD1 (6 bases). Trimming stripped 2 bases from V and 4 bases from J, with 17 bases between. The CDR3 sequence is 16 residues long. The germline gives CDR1 KGHSH, CDR2 LQKENI.

This clone came up once. Other DNA sequences from this sample encode an identical CDR3 as well. The chain has TRBV2 and TRBJ1-2; the D is unclear. CDR1 is SNHLY and CDR2 is FYNNEI in the germline V gene. Trimming removed 6 bases from V and 8 bases from J, with 7 bases in between. This CDR3 is built from 10 residues. Here the CDR3 reads CASSREGYTF. CDR3 nucleotide sequence: TGTGCCAGCAGCCGAGAGGGCTACACCTTC.

This chain joins TRBV5-1 and TRBJ1-2; D uncertain. Germline CDR1 SGHRS, CDR2 YFSETQ. CDR3 size: 15 residues. The ends were cut back, 0 bases at V and 0 bases at J, with 9 bases in the middle. CDR3 sequence: CASSLGSTSNYGYTF. Written as DNA, the CDR3 is TGCGCCAGCAGCTTGGGTTCCACTTCTAACTATGGCTACACCTTC.

The J gene is TRBJ2-2, the V gene TRBV25-1; D unclear. Deletions cut 4 bases from V and 2 bases from J, with 5 bases between. This CDR3 region has 13 residues. Germline V gene data show CDR1 as MGHDK and CDR2 as SYGVNS. CDR3 DNA: TGTGCCAGCAGTGCTGTTAACACCGGGGAGCTGTTTTTT. It specifies CASSAVNTGELFF.

V is TRBV5-1 and J is TRBJ2-5, with 7 bases identical to TRBD2. The CDR3 is 16 residues long. V shed 0 bases and J 5 bases; nucleotides not matched to a gene: 10. Germline V lookup: CDR1 SGHRS, CDR2 YFSETQ. The DNA of the CDR3 is TGCGCCAGCAGCTTGGCCAGCGGGGTTGGTGGGGAGACCCAGTACTTC. Its protein product is CASSLASGVGGETQYF.

The chain employs TRBV6-5 and TRBJ2-1, with D uncertain. The length of the CDR3 is 16 residues. Germline loops: CDR1 MNHEY, CDR2 SVGAGI. Trimming took 0 bases from V and 4 from J, leaving 13 bases between them. CDR3 sequence reads: CASSYSVERGYNEQFF. For the CDR3, the DNA is TGTGCCAGCAGTTACTCGGTGGAGCGCGGTTACAATGAGCAGTTCTTC.

The gene calls are TRBV28 and TRBJ2-7; 8 bases align to TRBD2. This CDR3 is 13 amino acids long. Germline lookup yields CDR1 MDHEN and CDR2 SYDVKM. J lost 2 bases, V lost 5 bases, and 2 bases had no gene match. The CDR3 sequence: CASSPGGPYEQYF. The CDR3 bases are TGTGCCAGCAGTCCGGGGGGGCCCTACGAGCAGTACTTC.

This rearrangement joins TRBV19 to TRBJ2-2; 11 bases line up with TRBD2. The CDR3 has 17 amino acids. Germline assignment: CDR1 LNHDA and CDR2 SQIVND (reference sequence). The V gene end was trimmed by 3 bases and the J gene end by 1 base; junction bases not matched to a gene: 4. Written as DNA, the CDR3 is TGTGCCAGTAGTATGTATCTAGCGGGGGGGAACACCGGGGAGCTGTTTTTT. Translation: CASSMYLAGGNTGELFF.

The V call is TRBV12-3 or TRBV12-4, the J call TRBJ2-7, with D tentatively TRBD1 (5 bases). CDR3 length equals 12 residues. Trimming shortened V by 6 bases and J by 4 bases, and 10 bases separated the two germline ends. CDR3 in amino acids: CASSLTGYEQYF. CDR3 sequence (DNA): TGTGCCAGCAGCCTCACAGGATACGAGCAGTACTTC.

J is TRBJ1-1 and V is TRBV9; no definite D call. The CDR3 totals 13 residues. V shed 0 bases and J shed 7 bases, with 10 bases lying between them. Germline V gives CDR1 SGDLS, CDR2 YYNGEE. The CDR3 spells CASSVVEGVEAFF. The CDR3 DNA sequence: TGTGCCAGCAGCGTAGTGGAGGGAGTTGAAGCTTTCTTT.

The V gene is TRBV6-1, the J gene TRBJ1-1; TRBD1 aligns across 7 bases. The CDR3 totals 14 residues. Germline V lookup: CDR1 MNHNS, CDR2 SASEGT. The ends lost 0 bases at V and 5 bases at J; junction bases unmatched: 3. In DNA, the CDR3 is TGTGCCAGCAGTGAAGCGACAGGGATGACTGAAGCTTTCTTT. Encoded protein: CASSEATGMTEAFF.

The CDR3 DNA sequence: TGTGCCAGCAGTGGGCCGACAGGAGAGAATCAGCCCCAGCATTTT. The encoded protein is CASSGPTGENQPQHF. J is TRBJ1-5 and V is TRBV28; tentatively, D is TRBD1 (6 bases). Germline V lookup: CDR1 MDHEN, CDR2 SYDVKM. The CDR3 runs 15 residues. V lost 5 bases and J 4 bases, leaving 15 bases between the germline ends.

The gene calls are TRBV5-1 and TRBJ1-1, with 7 bases identical to TRBD1. The CDR3 is 16 residues long. Germline trimming cut 4 bases from V and 5 bases from J; bases unmatched to any gene: 14. Germline V gene data show CDR1 as SGHRS and CDR2 as YFSETQ. The CDR3 protein is CASSPHRGRVGTEAFF. CDR3 sequence (DNA): TGCGCCAGCAGCCCTCACAGGGGCCGGGTCGGGACTGAAGCTTTCTTT.

This clone was seen only once. The chain links TRBV27 to TRBJ1-6, with D perhaps TRBD1 (5 bases). The length of the CDR3 is 17 residues. Trimming pared 0 bases from V and 10 bases from J, leaving 19 bases between. The germline CDR1 and CDR2 sequences are MNHEY and SMNVEV (reference sequence). The CDR3 spells CASSLSVVGRVESPLHF. Written as DNA, the CDR3 is TGTGCCAGCAGTTTATCTGTCGTGGGGCGAGTGGAGTCACCCCTCCACTTT.

The CDR3, as DNA: TGTGCCAGCAGTGGAGAGGGCAATCAGCCCCAGCATTTT. The encoded protein is CASSGEGNQPQHF. The chain uses TRBV2 and TRBJ1-5; D call uncertain. Germline V gives CDR1 SNHLY, CDR2 FYNNEI. CDR3 length equals 13 residues. V lost 4 bases and J 2 bases, leaving 6 bases between the germline ends.